Listed below are T cell receptor beta chains from one sample, sequenced in a study of blood T cell repertoires in COVID-19. Assay used: immunoSEQ multiplex PCR; TCRdb lists only in-frame clones, some missing. The data show 230,000 or so clones, with roughly four fifths seen just once and around 3.5% held by the top ten. Sequencing was carried out using PBMCs or T cells enriched from blood (not recorded which). Source of these receptors: a man in his fifties who had recovered from COVID-19. CDR3s include the opening cysteine and the closing phenylalanine or tryptophan. Each record gives: D gene, V gene, J gene, clone size, CDR3 DNA, CDR3 protein. D genes are given only for firm matches. Clone sizes are given selectively: once, few, many, or a class where the clone is expanded.

>-|TRBV12-5|TRBJ1-1|-
TGTGCTAGTGGTTTCGAGGGCCGGGGGTCCACTGAAGCTTTCTTT
CASGFEGRGSTEAFF
>-|TRBV20-1|TRBJ2-1|-
TGCAGTGCTAGAGTCGAGGGGCAGTTCTTC
CSARVEGQFF
>-|TRBV9|TRBJ1-5|-
TGTGCCAGCAGCCCGGACACATATAGCAATCAGCCCCAGCATTTT
CASSPDTYSNQPQHF
>-|TRBV2|TRBJ1-1|-
TGTGCCAGCAATCCGCAGGGCACTGAAGCTTTCTTT
CASNPQGTEAFF
>-|TRBV29-1|TRBJ2-7|-
TGCAGCGTTGGTGGGCTCACCTCCGGCGAGCAGTACTTC
CSVGGLTSGEQYF
>-|TRBV19|TRBJ2-7|once
TGTGCCAGTAGCCTCTTTAGTTCCTACGAGCAGTACTTC
CASSLFSSYEQYF
>-|TRBV19|TRBJ2-6|-
TGTGCCAGTAGTATAGAACAGTCCGGGGCCAACGTCCTGACTTTC
CASSIEQSGANVLTF
>TRBD2|TRBV7-2|TRBJ2-7|-
TGTGCCAGCAGCTTAGCAGGGACTAGCGGGATCTTTTTC
CASSLAGTSGIFF
>-|TRBV19|TRBJ1-1|-
TGTGCCAGTAGTATAGCAGGGGCTGTTGACACTGAAGCTTTCTTT
CASSIAGAVDTEAFF
>TRBD2|TRBV10-3|TRBJ2-1|-
TGTGCCATCAGTGAGTCGGCCATTCTAGCGGGAGTAGCCAATGAGCAGTTCTTC
CAISESAILAGVANEQFF
>TRBD1|TRBV7-3|TRBJ2-3|-
TGTGCCAGCAGCTTAAGAAGGACAGGGGAGGCAGATACGCAGTATTTT
CASSLRRTGEADTQYF
>-|TRBV3-1/TRBV3-2|TRBJ2-7|-
TGTGCCAGCAGCTCTCGCCCCAGGGCCCCCTACTACGAGCAGTACTTC
CASSSRPRAPYYEQYF
>-|TRBV6-5|TRBJ2-1|-
TGTGCCAGCAGCCCCCCCGGCGGGGTAAACAATGAGCAGTTCTTC
CASSPPGGVNNEQFF
>-|TRBV7-2|TRBJ1-1|-
TGTGCCAGCAGCCGTTTGGGCGCTGAAGCTTTCTTT
CASSRLGAEAFF
>-|TRBV7-2|TRBJ2-7|-
TGTGCCAGCAGCTTATCATTAGGGAGCACCAGCTCCTACGAGCAGTACTTC
CASSLSLGSTSSYEQYF
>TRBD1|TRBV28|TRBJ1-1|-
TGTGCCAGCAGTTCCCCCGGAGACAGGGCTCGGAACACTGAAGCTTTCTTT
CASSSPGDRARNTEAFF
>-|TRBV28|TRBJ1-1|-
TGTGCCAGCAGTTTAGCAGGGAACTTGAATGAAGCTTTCTTT
CASSLAGNLNEAFF
>-|TRBV6-5|TRBJ2-2|-
TGTGCCAGCATCCCAGGGAGGTACACCGGGGAGCTGTTTTTT
CASIPGRYTGELFF
>-|TRBV7-2|TRBJ2-1|few
TGTGCCAGCAGCTCAGTCCCCTACAATGAGCAGTTCTTC
CASSSVPYNEQFF
>-|TRBV3-1/TRBV3-2|TRBJ1-2|-
TGTGCCAGCAGCCAAGGGACGGGCGGGGGCTACACCTTC
CASSQGTGGGYTF
>-|TRBV10-1|TRBJ2-2|-
TGCGCCAGCAGTGAGGAGGGCAGGGGGAACACCGGGGAGCTGTTTTTT
CASSEEGRGNTGELFF
>TRBD2|TRBV5-4|TRBJ2-5|-
TGTGCCAGCAGCTTGGTTCTAGCGGGGGGGCCCGGGGAGACCCAGTACTTC
CASSLVLAGGPGETQYF
>-|TRBV19|TRBJ2-2|-
TGTGCCAGTAGTATAGGGGGACCGGGGGGCAGCGGGGAGCTGTTTTTT
CASSIGGPGGSGELFF
>TRBD2|TRBV5-4|TRBJ2-7|once
TGTGCCAGCAGCTTTCAGACGGGAGGTCCCTACGAGCAGTACTTC
CASSFQTGGPYEQYF
>TRBD1|TRBV6-5|TRBJ1-1|-
TGTGCCAGCAGTTACACGCCTCCCGGACAGGGAGAAGCTTTCTTT
CASSYTPPGQGEAFF
>TRBD2|TRBV9|TRBJ2-3|-
TGTGCCAGCAGCGTAGGGAGCGGGGGGCCCCCAGATACGCAGTATTTT
CASSVGSGGPPDTQYF
>-|TRBV4-3|TRBJ2-2|-
TGCGCCAGCAGCCTCGTGCGGGACCCTTTCACCGGGGAGCTGTTTTTT
CASSLVRDPFTGELFF
>TRBD1|TRBV29-1|TRBJ2-1|-
TGCAGCGTTGAATCCTGGGACAGAAATTACAATGAGCAGTTCTTC
CSVESWDRNYNEQFF
>-|TRBV7-8|TRBJ1-4|-
TGTGCCAGCAGCTCTACAGAACAACATGAAAAACTGTTTTTT
CASSSTEQHEKLFF
>TRBD2|TRBV27|TRBJ2-7|-
TGTGCCAGCAGACTCCGGCTAGCGGGATTCTACGAGCAGTACTTC
CASRLRLAGFYEQYF
>-|TRBV7-9|TRBJ1-1|-
TGTGCCAGCAGCTTATTCTCTGGGGGCGCCGCGGCTTTCTTT
CASSLFSGGAAAFF
>TRBD1|TRBV10-1|TRBJ1-4|-
TGCGCCAGCAGAAAACCTTTTGCGCCAGGGGGAAGAAGTGCTAATGAAAAACTGTTTTTT
CASRKPFAPGGRSANEKLFF
>TRBD1|TRBV7-6|TRBJ2-2|once
TGTGCCAGCAGCCAAATGGGACAGGTTTCCACCGGGGAGCTGTTTTTT
CASSQMGQVSTGELFF
>-|TRBV9|TRBJ1-1|-
TGTGCCAGCAGCGTAGAGTGGGACTCTGAAGCTTTCTTT
CASSVEWDSEAFF
>-|TRBV12-5|TRBJ1-5|-
TGTGCTAGTGCCGGACAGACTAGCAATCAGCCCCAGCATTTT
CASAGQTSNQPQHF
>TRBD1|TRBV28|TRBJ1-5|-
TGTGCCAGCAGTTCCCCGGACAGGGGTTTTCGTCAGCCCCAGCATTTT
CASSSPDRGFRQPQHF
>TRBD1|TRBV18|TRBJ1-2|-
TGTGCCAGCACACCATACAGGGGGGACTATGGCTACACCTTC
CASTPYRGDYGYTF
>-|TRBV29-1|TRBJ1-3|-
TGCAGCGTTACAGGGATCTCTGGAAACACCATATATTTT
CSVTGISGNTIYF
>-|TRBV18|TRBJ1-5|-
TGTGCCAGCTCATTAGGACAGAGAACAAATCAGCCCCAGCATTTT
CASSLGQRTNQPQHF
>TRBD1|TRBV7-8|TRBJ2-5|-
TGTGCCAGCAGCAACCGGGACAGGGGAGAGACCCAGTACTTC
CASSNRDRGETQYF
>-|TRBV18|TRBJ2-3|-
TGTGCCAGCTCACCACTAGAGAGCACAGATACGCAGTATTTT
CASSPLESTDTQYF
>-|TRBV11-3|TRBJ1-3|-
TGTGCCAGCAGCTTCACCAGCTCTGGAAACACCATATATTTT
CASSFTSSGNTIYF
>-|TRBV4-1|TRBJ2-3|-
TGCGCCAGCAGCCAAGGTCGGATGACAGGCAGCACAGATACGCAGTATTTT
CASSQGRMTGSTDTQYF